Each of the 8 T cell receptor beta chains below was sequenced from the same sample in a study of cytomegalovirus exposure and HLA in healthy donors. Use of 60 Vbeta and 13 Jbeta primers characterized the PCR. Here immunoSEQ multiplex PCR was the method, and the copy in TCRdb shows in-frame clones only, minus some. In the table there are some 100,000 clones, roughly three quarters of which are singletons. The sequenced sample consisted of PBMCs. All receptors derive from a man in his forties in good health and CMV-seronegative.

The rearrangement uses TRBV13 and TRBJ2-7; TRBD1 matches at 10 bases. The CDR3 consists of 14 residues. V shed 4 bases, J shed 5 bases, and the junction held 5 bases outside the gene matches. Germline-derived CDR1 and CDR2 are PRHDT and FYEKMQ (reference sequence). The CDR3 DNA follows: TGTGCCAGCAGCTGGGGACAGGGGCTGGACGAGCAGTACTTC. This encodes CASSWGQGLDEQYF.

This chain uses TRBV2 with TRBJ1-6, with a tentative D call TRBD1 (6 bases). Trimming took off 6 bases at V and 5 bases at J, with 8 bases between the two ends. The CDR3 has 13 residues. Germline assignment: CDR1 SNHLY and CDR2 FYNNEI. In nucleotides, the CDR3 is TGTGCCAGCAGCGGGACAAATAATTCACCCCTCCACTTT. This sequence encodes CASSGTNNSPLHF.

The chain combines TRBV11-2 with TRBJ1-5; 7 nucleotides line up with TRBD1. J lost 4 bases, V lost 3 bases, and 3 bases had no gene match. Germline loops: CDR1 SGHAT, CDR2 FQNNGV. The CDR3 extends over 14 amino acids. CDR3 in DNA: TGTGCCAGCAGCTTGGGACAGCAAAATCAGCCCCAGCATTTT. Its protein is CASSLGQQNQPQHF.

This chain uses TRBV29-1 with TRBJ2-5, with D possibly TRBD1 on 5 matching bases. Germline V gives CDR1 SQVTM, CDR2 ANQGSEA. V was clipped by 1 base and J by 2 bases, with 5 bases between them. CDR3 length equals 12 residues. The CDR3 nucleotides are TGCAGCGTTGAAGGACAGCAAGAGACCCAGTACTTC. Translation gives CSVEGQQETQYF.

The gene calls are TRBV7-9 and TRBJ2-7, with TRBD1 matching over 11 bases. The CDR3 runs to 14 residues. J lost 4 bases, V lost 5 bases, and 4 bases had no gene match. Germline lookup yields CDR1 SEHNR and CDR2 FQNEAQ (reference sequence). The CDR3 sequence: CASSKGQGGYEQYV. In DNA, the CDR3 is TGTGCCAGCAGCAAGGGACAGGGGGGGTACGAGCAGTACGTC.

J is TRBJ2-5 and V is TRBV5-6; 7 bases are a match to TRBD1. Gene TRBJ2-7 matches the end of the DNA better, so the J call may be wrong. There are 14 residues in the CDR3. Germline loops: CDR1 SGHDT, CDR2 YYEEEE. CDR3 sequence: CASSLPQGFGEQYF. DNA for the CDR3: TGTGCCAGCAGCTTACCACAGGGGTTTGGCGAGCAGTACTTC.

CDR3 region: CASSPPLVSGELFF. CDR3 sequence (DNA): TGTGCCAGCAGCCCACCGTTAGTTAGCGGGGAGCTGTTTTTT. This chain links TRBV12-1 with TRBJ2-2; the listed D gene, TRBD2, was not tested against the DNA. TRBV12-1 is listed as a pseudogene. CDR3 size: 14 residues.

A few counts support this clone. This chain uses TRBV30 with TRBJ1-1; maybe TRBD1 (6 bases). The germline gives CDR1 GTSNPN, CDR2 SVGIG (reference sequence). Trimming removed 0 bases from V and 2 bases from J, with 13 bases in between. The CDR3 consists of 15 residues. CDR3 residues: CAWSVPPRGNTEAFF. CDR3 nucleotides: TGTGCCTGGAGTGTACCCCCCAGGGGAAACACTGAAGCTTTCTTT.